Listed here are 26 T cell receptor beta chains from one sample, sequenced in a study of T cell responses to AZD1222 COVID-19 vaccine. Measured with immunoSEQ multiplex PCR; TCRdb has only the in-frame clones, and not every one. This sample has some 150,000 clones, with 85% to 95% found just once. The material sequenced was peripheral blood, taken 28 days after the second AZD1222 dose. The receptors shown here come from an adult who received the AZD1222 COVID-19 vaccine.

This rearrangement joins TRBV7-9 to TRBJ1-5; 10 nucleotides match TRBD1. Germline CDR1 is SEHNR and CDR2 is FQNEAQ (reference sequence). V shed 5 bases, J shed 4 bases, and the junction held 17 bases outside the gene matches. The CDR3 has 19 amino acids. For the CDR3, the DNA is TGTGCCAGCAGCCAAGGGGCCGAGACAGGGGGCAAGGGAAATCAGCCCCAGCATTTT. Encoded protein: CASSQGAETGGKGNQPQHF.

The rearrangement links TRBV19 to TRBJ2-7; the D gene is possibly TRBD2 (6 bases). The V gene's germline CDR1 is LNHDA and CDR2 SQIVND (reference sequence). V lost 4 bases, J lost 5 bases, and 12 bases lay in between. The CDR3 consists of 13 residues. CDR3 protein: CASSTWRADEQYF. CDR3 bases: TGTGCCAGTAGTACTTGGAGGGCCGACGAGCAGTACTTC.

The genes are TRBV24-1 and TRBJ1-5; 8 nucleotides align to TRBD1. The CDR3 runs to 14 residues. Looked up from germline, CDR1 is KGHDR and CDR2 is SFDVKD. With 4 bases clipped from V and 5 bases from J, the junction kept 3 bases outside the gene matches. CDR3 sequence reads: CATSDNRGYQPQHF. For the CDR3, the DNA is TGTGCCACCAGTGACAACAGGGGGTATCAGCCCCAGCATTTT.

In nucleotides, the CDR3 is TGCGCCAGCAGCCAACCCATCGCGAGAATGAACACTGAAGCTTTCTTT. Protein sequence: CASSQPIARMNTEAFF. The V call is TRBV4-1, the J call TRBJ1-1, with D uncertain. V gave up 2 bases and J gave up 0 bases, with 13 bases separating them. The germline CDR1 and CDR2 sequences are MGHRA and YSYEKL. CDR3 size: 16 residues.

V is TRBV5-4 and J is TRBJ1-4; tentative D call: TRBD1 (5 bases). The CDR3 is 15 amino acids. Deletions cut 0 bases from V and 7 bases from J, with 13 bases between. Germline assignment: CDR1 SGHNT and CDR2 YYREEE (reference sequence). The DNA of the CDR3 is TGTGCCAGCAGCTTGGCCGGCGGGGCGGTTGAAAAACTGTTTTTT. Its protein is CASSLAGGAVEKLFF.

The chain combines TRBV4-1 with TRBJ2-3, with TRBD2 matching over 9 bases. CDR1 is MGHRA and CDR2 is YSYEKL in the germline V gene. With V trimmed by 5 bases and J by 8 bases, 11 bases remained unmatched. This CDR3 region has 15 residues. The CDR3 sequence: CASSASGGTPFTQYF. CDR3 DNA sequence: TGCGCCAGCAGCGCCAGCGGGGGGACACCATTTACGCAGTATTTT.

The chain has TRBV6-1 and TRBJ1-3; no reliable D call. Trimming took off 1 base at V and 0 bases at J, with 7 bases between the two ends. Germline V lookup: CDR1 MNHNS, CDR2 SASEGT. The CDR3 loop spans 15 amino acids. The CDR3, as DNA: TGTGCCAGCAGTGAAGAGTCAATCTCTGGAAACACCATATATTTT. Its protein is CASSEESISGNTIYF.

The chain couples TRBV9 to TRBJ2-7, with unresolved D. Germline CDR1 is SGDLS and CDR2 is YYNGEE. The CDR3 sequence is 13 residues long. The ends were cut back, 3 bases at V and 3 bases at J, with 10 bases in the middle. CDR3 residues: CASSAGDRYEQYF. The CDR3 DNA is TGTGCCAGCAGCGCAGGCGACCGCTACGAGCAGTACTTC.

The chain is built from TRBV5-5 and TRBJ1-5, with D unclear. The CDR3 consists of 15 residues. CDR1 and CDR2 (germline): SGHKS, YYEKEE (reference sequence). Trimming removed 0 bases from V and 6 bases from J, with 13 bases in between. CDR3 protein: CASSLGLQSGQPQHF. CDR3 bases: TGTGCCAGCAGCTTGGGGCTCCAATCGGGTCAGCCCCAGCATTTT.

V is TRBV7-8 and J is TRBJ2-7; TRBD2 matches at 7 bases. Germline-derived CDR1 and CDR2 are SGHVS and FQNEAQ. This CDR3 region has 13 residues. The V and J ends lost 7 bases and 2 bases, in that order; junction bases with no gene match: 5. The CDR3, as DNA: TGTGCCAGCATCAGCGGGGAGGCCTACGAGCAGTACTTC. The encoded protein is CASISGEAYEQYF.

This chain's CDR3 is CASSTRTGVGTDTQYF. The CDR3 nucleotides read TGTGCCAGCAGCACCAGGACAGGGGTCGGCACAGATACGCAGTATTTT. V and J are TRBV9 and TRBJ2-3, with 9 bases matching TRBD1. The CDR3 runs to 16 residues. Germline trimming cut 4 bases from V and 1 base from J; bases unmatched to any gene: 7. In germline, CDR1 is SGDLS, CDR2 YYNGEE.

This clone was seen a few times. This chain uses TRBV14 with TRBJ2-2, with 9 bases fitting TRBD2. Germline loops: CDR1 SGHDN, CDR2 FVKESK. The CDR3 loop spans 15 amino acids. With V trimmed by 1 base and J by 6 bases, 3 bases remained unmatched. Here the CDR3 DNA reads TGTGCCAGCAGCCAAGTCTTAGCGGGAGCCGGGGAGCTGTTTTTT. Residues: CASSQVLAGAGELFF.

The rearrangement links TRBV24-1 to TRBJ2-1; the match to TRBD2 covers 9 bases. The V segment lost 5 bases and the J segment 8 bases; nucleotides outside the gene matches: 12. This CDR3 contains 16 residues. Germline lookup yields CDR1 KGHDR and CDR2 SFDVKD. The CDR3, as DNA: TGTGCCACCAGTGGCCTGTCGGGACTAGCTTTCTATGAGCAGTTCTTC. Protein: CATSGLSGLAFYEQFF.

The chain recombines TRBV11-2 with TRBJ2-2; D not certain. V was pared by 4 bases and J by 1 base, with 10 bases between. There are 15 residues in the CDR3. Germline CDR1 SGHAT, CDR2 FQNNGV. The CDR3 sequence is CASSSIRQNTGELFF. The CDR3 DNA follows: TGTGCCAGCAGCTCGATTCGCCAGAACACCGGGGAGCTGTTTTTT.

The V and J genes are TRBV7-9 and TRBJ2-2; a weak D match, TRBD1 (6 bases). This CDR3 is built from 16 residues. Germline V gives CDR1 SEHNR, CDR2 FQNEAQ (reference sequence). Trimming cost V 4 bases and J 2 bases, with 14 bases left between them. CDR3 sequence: CASSSTGFVNTGELFF. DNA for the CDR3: TGTGCCAGCAGCTCAACAGGGTTCGTTAACACCGGGGAGCTGTTTTTT.

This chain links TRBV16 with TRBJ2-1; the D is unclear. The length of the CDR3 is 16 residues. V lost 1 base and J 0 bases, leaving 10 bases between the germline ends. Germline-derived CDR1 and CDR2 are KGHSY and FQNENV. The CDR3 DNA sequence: TGTGCCAGCAGCCAATTCGGCGGAAGCTCCTACAATGAGCAGTTCTTC. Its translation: CASSQFGGSSYNEQFF.

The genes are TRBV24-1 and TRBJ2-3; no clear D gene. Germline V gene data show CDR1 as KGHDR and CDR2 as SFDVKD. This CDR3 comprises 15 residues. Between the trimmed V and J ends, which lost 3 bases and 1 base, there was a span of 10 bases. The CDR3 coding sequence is TGTGCCACCAGTGATCCTCGGGCCCGCACAGATACGCAGTATTTT. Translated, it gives CATSDPRARTDTQYF.

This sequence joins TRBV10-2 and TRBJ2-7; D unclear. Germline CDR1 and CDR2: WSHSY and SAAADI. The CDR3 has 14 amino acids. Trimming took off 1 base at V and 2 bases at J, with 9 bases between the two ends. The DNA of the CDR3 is TGCGCCAGCAGTGAGTATAAACAGCCCTACGAGCAGTACTTC. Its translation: CASSEYKQPYEQYF.

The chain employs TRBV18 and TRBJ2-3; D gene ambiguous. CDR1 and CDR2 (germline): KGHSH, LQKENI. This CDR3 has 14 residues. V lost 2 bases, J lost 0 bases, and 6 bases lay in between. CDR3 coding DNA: TGTGCCAGCTCACCAGCATGGAGCACAGATACGCAGTATTTT. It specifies CASSPAWSTDTQYF.

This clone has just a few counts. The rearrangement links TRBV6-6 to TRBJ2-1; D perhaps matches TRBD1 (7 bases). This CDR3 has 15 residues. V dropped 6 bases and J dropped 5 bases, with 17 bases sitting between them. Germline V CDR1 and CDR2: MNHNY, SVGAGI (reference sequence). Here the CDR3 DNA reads TGTGCCAGCAGCCTGTCAGGGGGGTTGAACAATGAGCAGTTCTTC. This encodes CASSLSGGLNNEQFF.

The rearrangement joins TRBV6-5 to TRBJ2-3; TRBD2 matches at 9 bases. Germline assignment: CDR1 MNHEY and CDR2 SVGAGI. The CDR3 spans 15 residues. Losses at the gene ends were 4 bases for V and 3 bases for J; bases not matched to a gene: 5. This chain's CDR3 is CASSLIAGATDTQYF. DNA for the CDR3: TGTGCCAGCAGTTTGATAGCGGGGGCGACAGATACGCAGTATTTT.

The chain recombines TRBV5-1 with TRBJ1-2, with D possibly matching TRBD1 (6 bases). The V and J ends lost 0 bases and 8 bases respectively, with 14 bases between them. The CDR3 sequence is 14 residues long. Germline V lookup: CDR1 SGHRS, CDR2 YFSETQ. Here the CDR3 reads CASSLALGAEGYTF. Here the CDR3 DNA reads TGCGCCAGCAGCTTGGCCCTGGGGGCCGAAGGCTACACCTTC.

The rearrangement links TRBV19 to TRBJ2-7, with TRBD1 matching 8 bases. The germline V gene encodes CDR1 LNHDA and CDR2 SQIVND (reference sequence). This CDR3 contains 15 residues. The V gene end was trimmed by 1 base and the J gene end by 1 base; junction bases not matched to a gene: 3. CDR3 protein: CASSIGTGNSYEQYF. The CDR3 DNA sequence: TGTGCCAGTAGTATAGGGACAGGGAATTCCTACGAGCAGTACTTC.

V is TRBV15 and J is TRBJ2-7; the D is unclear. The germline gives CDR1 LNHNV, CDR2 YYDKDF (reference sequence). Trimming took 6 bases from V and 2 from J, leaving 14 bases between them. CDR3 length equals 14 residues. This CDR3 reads CATSRFTEPYEQYF. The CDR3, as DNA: TGTGCCACCAGTCGTTTCACAGAACCCTACGAGCAGTACTTC.

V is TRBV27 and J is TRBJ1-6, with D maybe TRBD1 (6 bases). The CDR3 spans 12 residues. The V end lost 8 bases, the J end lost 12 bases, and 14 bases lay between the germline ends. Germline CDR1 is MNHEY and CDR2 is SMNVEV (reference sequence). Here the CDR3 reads CASATLRGPLHF. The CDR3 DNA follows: TGTGCCAGCGCAACCCTCAGGGGACCCCTCCACTTT.

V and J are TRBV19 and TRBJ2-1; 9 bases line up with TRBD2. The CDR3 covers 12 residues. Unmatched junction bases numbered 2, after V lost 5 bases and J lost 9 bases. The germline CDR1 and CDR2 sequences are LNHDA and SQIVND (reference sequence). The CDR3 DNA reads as TGTGCCAGTAGTTCTAGCGGGATTGAGCAGTTCTTC. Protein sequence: CASSSSGIEQFF.